A single sample is the source of the 10 T cell receptor beta chains below, sequenced in a study of human T cells and chemical hapten exposure. Unfractionated whole blood was the source from which total RNA was extracted. TCRdb passed the 5' RACE reads through MiXCR, listing each CDR3 protein once. In the table there are 110,000 to 150,000 distinct CDR3 sequences, 4.1% of which are singletons. Receptor source: a female donor in good health.

This clonotype has ten or more counts. V gene TRBV10-3 combines with J gene TRBJ2-3, with TRBD1 matching over 8 bases. This CDR3 has 16 amino acids. Germline V gives CDR1 ENHRY, CDR2 SYGVKD. The J segment lost 1 base and the V segment lost 5 bases, leaving 8 bases of the junction unmatched. CDR3 in DNA: TGTGCCATCAGTTCGACGGCAGGGGGCGGCACAGATACGCAGTATTTT. As protein: CAISSTAGGGTDTQYF.

This clonotype came up a few times. This sequence joins TRBV6-1 and TRBJ1-5; the match to TRBD1 covers 9 bases. CDR3 size: 17 residues. The germline gives CDR1 MNHNS, CDR2 SASEGT. With V trimmed by 7 bases and J by 2 bases, 12 bases remained unmatched. The CDR3 sequence: CASNGIRGQGGNQPQHF. Written as DNA, the CDR3 is TGTGCCAGCAATGGGATTAGGGGACAGGGAGGCAATCAGCCCCAGCATTTT.

This chain links TRBV5-1 with TRBJ2-4; perhaps TRBD1 as D (6 bases). This CDR3 is 14 amino acids long. V lost 4 bases to trimming and J lost 12 bases, with 20 bases between them. Per germline, CDR1 SGHRS and CDR2 YFSETQ. CDR3 residues: CASSKGDTIFSQYF. As DNA, the CDR3 is TGCGCCAGCAGCAAAGGGGACACCATCTTCTCTCAGTACTTC.

This clonotype was recorded at least ten times. CDR3 amino acids: CASSTQGREEAFF. The CDR3 DNA reads TGTGCCAGCAGTACCCAGGGGCGGGAAGAAGCTTTCTTT. The rearrangement uses TRBV12-3 or TRBV12-4 and TRBJ1-1; the D gene is possibly TRBD1 (6 bases). V was trimmed by 5 bases and J by 8 bases, leaving 15 bases between them. This CDR3 is built from 13 residues.

This clonotype showed up many times. The chain carries TRBV10-3 and TRBJ2-7; maybe TRBD2 (6 bases). This CDR3 contains 14 residues. V was pared by 4 bases and J by 3 bases, with 13 bases between. Germline CDR1 ENHRY, CDR2 SYGVKD. In nucleotides, the CDR3 is TGTGCCATCAGTGGGTCTAGCGCCGGCTACGAGCAGTACTTC. It specifies CAISGSSAGYEQYF.

There are many counts of this clonotype. The rearrangement joins TRBV19 to TRBJ2-7; maybe TRBD2 (7 bases). CDR3 length equals 13 residues. Trimming cost V 5 bases and J 6 bases, with 14 bases left between them. Germline CDR1 and CDR2: LNHDA and SQIVND (reference sequence). The CDR3 bases are TGTGCCAGTAGTCCCCATGGGGGGGCCGAGCAGTACTTC. Protein product: CASSPHGGAEQYF.

This clonotype occurred many times. The chain links TRBV19 to TRBJ2-1; D gene unclear. Germline V gene sequence: CDR1 LNHDA, CDR2 SQIVND (reference sequence). This CDR3 is 15 amino acids long. V was pared by 2 bases and J by 4 bases, with 12 bases between. This CDR3 is CASSIKSLQYNEQFF. CDR3 nucleotide sequence: TGTGCCAGTAGTATAAAGAGTTTACAATACAATGAGCAGTTCTTC.

The sample holds many counts of this clonotype. The V and J genes are TRBV18 and TRBJ2-3; 8 positions agree with TRBD2. From germline, CDR1 is KGHSH and CDR2 LQKENI. J lost 3 bases, V lost 0 bases, and 5 bases had no gene match. CDR3 length: 16 residues. The CDR3: CASSPPAGGVTDTQYF. The CDR3 DNA reads as TGTGCCAGCTCACCACCGGCGGGGGGCGTAACAGATACGCAGTATTTT.

This clonotype occurred a few times. This chain connects TRBV24-1 to TRBJ1-1; D might be TRBD1 (5 bases). Germline values: CDR1 KGHDR, CDR2 SFDVKD. The CDR3 length is 14 residues. V lost 9 bases and J 3 bases, leaving 16 bases between the germline ends. The chain's CDR3 is CATGSGGTDTEAFF. In DNA form, the CDR3 reads TGTGCCACCGGATCCGGGGGGACGGACACTGAAGCTTTCTTT.

The gene calls are TRBV7-2 and TRBJ2-1, with 11 nucleotides matching TRBD1. With V trimmed by 4 bases and J by 7 bases, 6 bases remained unmatched. Germline V gene data show CDR1 as SGHTA and CDR2 as FQGNSA. The CDR3 is 15 amino acids. CDR3 loop: CASSSGTGGWNEQFF. CDR3 DNA sequence: TGTGCCAGCAGCTCCGGGACAGGGGGATGGAATGAGCAGTTCTTC.